The 5 T cell receptor beta chains in this list originate from one sample, sequenced in a study of blood T cell repertoires in COVID-19. The table came from immunoSEQ multiplex PCR; TCRdb's copy has only in-frame clones and leaves some out. Among some 89,000 clones listed, just over 90% were seen once. What was sequenced was peripheral blood. The receptors here all came from a man aged 55 to 69 with acute or convalescent COVID-19.

This clone appeared a single time. This sequence joins TRBV6-5 and TRBJ1-5, with unresolved D. V was shortened by 2 bases and J by 3 bases, with 11 bases between the two germline ends. This CDR3 contains 15 residues. CDR1 is MNHEY, CDR2 SVGAGI, per germline. The CDR3 DNA sequence: TGTGCCAGCAGTTACAATCGGGGATCCAATCAGCCCCAGCATTTT. Protein sequence: CASSYNRGSNQPQHF.

Only one count was recorded for this clone. The chain joins TRBV7-2 to TRBJ2-1, with D unclear. Trimming cost V 4 bases and J 0 bases, with 10 bases left between them. Germline CDR1 is SGHTA and CDR2 is FQGNSA. This CDR3 spans 15 amino acids. The CDR3 sequence is CASSYQRSSYNEQFF. The CDR3 region has the DNA TGTGCCAGCAGCTACCAACGTAGCTCCTACAATGAGCAGTTCTTC. The full variable domain, completed using reference TRBV7-2 and TRBJ2-1, is GAGVSQSPSNKVTEKGKDVELRCDPISGHTALYWYRQSLGQGLEFLIYFQGNSAPDKSGLPSDRFSAERTGGSVSTLTIQRTQQEDSAVYLCASSYQRSSYNEQFFGPGTRLTVL.

V and J are TRBV18 and TRBJ1-2; 11 bases match TRBD1. The germline gives CDR1 KGHSH, CDR2 LQKENI. The CDR3 sequence is 14 residues long. Trimming removed 3 bases from V and 6 bases from J; junction bases left unmatched: 3. The CDR3 spells CASSPGQGVDGYTF. CDR3 DNA: TGTGCCAGCTCACCGGGACAGGGGGTAGATGGCTACACCTTC.

The chain employs TRBV7-9 and TRBJ2-4; the D gene is possibly TRBD1 (6 bases). Per the germline V gene, CDR1 is SEHNR and CDR2 is FQNEAQ (reference sequence). The CDR3 runs to 13 residues. Trimming took 3 bases from V and 6 from J, leaving 9 bases between them. The CDR3 region has the DNA TGTGCCAGCAGCTTCGACAGGAGAAACATTCAGTACTTC. Its protein is CASSFDRRNIQYF.

This chain links TRBV3-1 (or the pseudogene TRBV3-2) with TRBJ1-5; D is unresolved. The CDR3 extends over 15 amino acids. Per germline, CDR1 LGHDT and CDR2 YNNKEL (reference sequence). V was cut by 0 bases and J by 9 bases, with 15 bases left in between. CDR3 DNA sequence: TGTGCCAGCAGCCAAGAGGGCGGGAACTTATCGCCCCAGCATTTT. This encodes CASSQEGGNLSPQHF.